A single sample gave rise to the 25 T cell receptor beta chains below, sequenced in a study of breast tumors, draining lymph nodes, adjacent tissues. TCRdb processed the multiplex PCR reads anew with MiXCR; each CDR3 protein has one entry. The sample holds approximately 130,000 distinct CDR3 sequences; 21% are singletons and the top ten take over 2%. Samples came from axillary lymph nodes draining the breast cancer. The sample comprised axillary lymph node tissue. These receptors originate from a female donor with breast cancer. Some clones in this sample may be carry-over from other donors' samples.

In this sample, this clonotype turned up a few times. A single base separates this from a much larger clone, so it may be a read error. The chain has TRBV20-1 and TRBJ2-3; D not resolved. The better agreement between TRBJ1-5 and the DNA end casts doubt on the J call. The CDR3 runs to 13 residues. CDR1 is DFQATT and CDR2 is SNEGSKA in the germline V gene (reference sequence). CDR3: CSAWTSGTDTQHF. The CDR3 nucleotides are TGCAGTGCATGGACTAGCGGCACAGATACGCAGCATTTT.

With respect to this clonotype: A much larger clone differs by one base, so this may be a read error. The CDR3 loop reads CASGYSPGLSGELFF. CDR3 coding DNA: TGTGCCAGCGGTTACTCCCCAGGCCTGTCCGGGGAGCTGTTTTTT. The V gene is TRBV6-5, the J gene TRBJ2-2, with unresolved D. This CDR3 region has 15 residues. CDR1 and CDR2 from the germline V gene are MNHEY and SVGAGI.

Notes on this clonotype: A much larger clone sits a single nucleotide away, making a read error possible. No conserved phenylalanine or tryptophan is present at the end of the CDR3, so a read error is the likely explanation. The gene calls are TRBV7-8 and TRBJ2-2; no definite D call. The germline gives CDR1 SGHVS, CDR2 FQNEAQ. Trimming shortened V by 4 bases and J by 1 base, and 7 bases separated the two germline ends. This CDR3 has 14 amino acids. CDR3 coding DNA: TGTGCCAGCAGCTCCCATGGGAACACCGGGGAGCTGTTTGTT. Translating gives CASSSHGNTGELFV.

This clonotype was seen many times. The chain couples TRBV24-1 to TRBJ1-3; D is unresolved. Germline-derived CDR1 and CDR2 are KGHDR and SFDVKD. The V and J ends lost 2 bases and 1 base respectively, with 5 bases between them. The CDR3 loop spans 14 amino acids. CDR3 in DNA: TGTGCCACCAGTGATTCACGGTCTGGAAACACCATATATTTT. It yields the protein CATSDSRSGNTIYF.

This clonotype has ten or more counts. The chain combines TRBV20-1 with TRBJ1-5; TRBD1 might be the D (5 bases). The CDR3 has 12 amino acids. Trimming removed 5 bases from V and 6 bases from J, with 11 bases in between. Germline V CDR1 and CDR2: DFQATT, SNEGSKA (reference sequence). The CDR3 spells CSAGRGSQPQHF. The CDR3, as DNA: TGCAGTGCTGGACGGGGGTCTCAGCCCCAGCATTTT.

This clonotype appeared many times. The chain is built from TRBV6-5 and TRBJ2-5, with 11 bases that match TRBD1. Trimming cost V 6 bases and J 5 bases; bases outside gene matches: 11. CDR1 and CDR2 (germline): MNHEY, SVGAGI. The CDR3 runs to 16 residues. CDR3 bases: TGTGCCAGCAGCCGATCCGGACAGGGGGCCCGGGAGACCCAGTACTTC. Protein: CASSRSGQGARETQYF.

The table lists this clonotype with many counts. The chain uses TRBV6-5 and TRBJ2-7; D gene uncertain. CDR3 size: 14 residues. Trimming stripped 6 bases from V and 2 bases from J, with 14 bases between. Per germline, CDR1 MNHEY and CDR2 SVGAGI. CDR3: CASSSRRQTYEQYF. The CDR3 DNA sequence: TGTGCCAGCAGCTCTAGGCGGCAAACCTACGAGCAGTACTTC.

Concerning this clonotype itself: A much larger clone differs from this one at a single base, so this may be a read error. The CDR3 loop reads CSARLAPLSEQFF. The DNA of the CDR3 is TGCAGTGCTCGACTAGCACCACTTAGTGAGCAGTTCTTC. The V call is TRBV20-1, the J call TRBJ2-1; 7 positions match TRBD2. Germline CDR1 reads DFQATT; CDR2 reads SNEGSKA (reference sequence). This CDR3 is built from 13 residues. J gave up 9 bases and V 5 bases, and 10 bases lay outside the gene matches.

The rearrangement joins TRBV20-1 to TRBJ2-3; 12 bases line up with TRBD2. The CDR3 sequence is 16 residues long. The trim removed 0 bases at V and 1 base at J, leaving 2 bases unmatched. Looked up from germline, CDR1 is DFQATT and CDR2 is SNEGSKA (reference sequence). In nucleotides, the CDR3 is TGCAGTGCTAGAGAGACTAGCGGGAGTGGCACAGATACGCAGTATTTT. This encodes CSARETSGSGTDTQYF.

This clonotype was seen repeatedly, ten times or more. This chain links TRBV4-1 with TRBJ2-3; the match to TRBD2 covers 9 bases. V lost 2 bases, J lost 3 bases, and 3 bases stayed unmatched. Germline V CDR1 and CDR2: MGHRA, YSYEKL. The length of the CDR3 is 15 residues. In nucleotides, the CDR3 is TGCGCCAGCAGCCAATCCACTAGCGGGACAGATACGCAGTATTTT. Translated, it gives CASSQSTSGTDTQYF.

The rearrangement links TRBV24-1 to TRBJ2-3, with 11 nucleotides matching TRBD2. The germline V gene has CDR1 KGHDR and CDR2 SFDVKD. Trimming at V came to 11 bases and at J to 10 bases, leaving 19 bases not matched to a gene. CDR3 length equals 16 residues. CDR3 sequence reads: CASSPPVAGGGSAQYF. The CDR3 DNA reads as TGTGCCAGCAGCCCCCCCGTAGCGGGGGGGGGGTCTGCGCAGTATTTT.

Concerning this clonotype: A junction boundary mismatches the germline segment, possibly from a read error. DNA of the CDR3: TGCACCAGCAGCTCCTTCTACGAGCAGTACTTC. Its protein product is CTSSSFYEQYF. The rearrangement uses TRBV7-8 and TRBJ2-7; D gene ambiguous. The CDR3 is made up of 11 amino acids. Germline assignment: CDR1 SGHVS and CDR2 FQNEAQ.

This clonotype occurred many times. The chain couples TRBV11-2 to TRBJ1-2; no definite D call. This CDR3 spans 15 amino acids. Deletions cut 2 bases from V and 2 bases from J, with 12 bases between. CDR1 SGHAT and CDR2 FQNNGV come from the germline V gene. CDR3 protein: CASSLTSGGNYGYTF. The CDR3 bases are TGTGCCAGCAGCTTAACGTCCGGTGGAAACTATGGCTACACCTTC.

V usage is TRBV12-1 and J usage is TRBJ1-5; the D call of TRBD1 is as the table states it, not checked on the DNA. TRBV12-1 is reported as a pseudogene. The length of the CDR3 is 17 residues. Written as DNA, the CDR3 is TGTGCCAGCAGCTTTAAGGGGGCACACGACAGGTATCAGCCCCAGCATTTT. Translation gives CASSFKGAHDRYQPQHF.

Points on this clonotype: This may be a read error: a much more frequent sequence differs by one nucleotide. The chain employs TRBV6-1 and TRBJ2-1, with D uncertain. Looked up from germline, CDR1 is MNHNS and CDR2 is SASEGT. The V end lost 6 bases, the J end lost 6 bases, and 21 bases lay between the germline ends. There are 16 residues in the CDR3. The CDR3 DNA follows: TGTGCCAGCAGCGCGCCCGGAGCTTTCTCTCGCAATGAGCAGTTCTTC. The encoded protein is CASSAPGAFSRNEQFF.

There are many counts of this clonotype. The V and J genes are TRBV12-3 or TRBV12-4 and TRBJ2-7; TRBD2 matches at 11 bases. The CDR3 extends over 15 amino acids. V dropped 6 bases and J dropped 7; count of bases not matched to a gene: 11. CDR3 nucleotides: TGTGCCAGCAGATCCGGGACTAGCGGAGGGTGGGAGCAGTACTTC. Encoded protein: CASRSGTSGGWEQYF.

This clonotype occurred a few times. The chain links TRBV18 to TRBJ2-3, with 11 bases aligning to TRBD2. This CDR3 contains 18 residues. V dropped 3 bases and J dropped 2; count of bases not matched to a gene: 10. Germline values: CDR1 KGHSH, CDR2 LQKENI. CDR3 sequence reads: CASSPTLTSGALTDTQYF. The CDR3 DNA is TGTGCCAGCTCACCTACATTGACTAGCGGGGCCCTCACAGATACGCAGTATTTT. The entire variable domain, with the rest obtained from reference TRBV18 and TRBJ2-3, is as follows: NAGVMQNPRHLVRRRGQEARLRCSPMKGHSHVYWYRQLPEEGLKFMVYLQKENIIDESGMPKERFSAEFPKEGPSILRIQQVVRGDSAAYFCASSPTLTSGALTDTQYFGPGTRLTVL.

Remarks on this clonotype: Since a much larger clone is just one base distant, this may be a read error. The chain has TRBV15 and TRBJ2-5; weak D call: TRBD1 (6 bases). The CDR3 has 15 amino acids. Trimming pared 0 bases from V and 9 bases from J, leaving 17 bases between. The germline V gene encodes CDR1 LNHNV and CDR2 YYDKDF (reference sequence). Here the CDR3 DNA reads TGTGCCACCAGCAGAGAAGGCAGGGGAGTCGAGGCCCAGTACTTC. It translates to CATSREGRGVEAQYF. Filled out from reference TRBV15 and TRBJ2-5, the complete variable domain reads DAMVIQNPRYQVTQFGKPVTLSCSQTLNHNVMYWYQQKSSQAPKLLFHYYDKDFNNEADTPDNFQSRRPNTSFCFLDIRSPGLGDTAMYLCATSREGRGVEAQYFGPGTRLLVL.

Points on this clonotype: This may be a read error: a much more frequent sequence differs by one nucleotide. CDR3 residues: CASSSNRAGGNEQFF. The DNA of the CDR3 is TGTGCCAGCAGCTCAAATCGAGCGGGAGGGAATGAGCAGTTCTTC. The chain has TRBV7-6 and TRBJ2-1, with TRBD2 matching 10 bases. Unmatched junction bases numbered 7, after V lost 4 bases and J lost 7 bases. Per the germline V gene, CDR1 is SGHVS and CDR2 is FNYEAQ. The CDR3 consists of 15 residues.

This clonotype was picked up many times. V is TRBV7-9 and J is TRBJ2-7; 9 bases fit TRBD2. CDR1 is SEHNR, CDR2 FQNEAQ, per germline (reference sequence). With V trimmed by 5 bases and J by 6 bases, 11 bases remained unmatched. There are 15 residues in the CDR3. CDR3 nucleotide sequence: TGTGCCAGCAGCGGGGGGGGGGTAGCGGGAGTCGAGCAGTACTTC. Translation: CASSGGGVAGVEQYF.

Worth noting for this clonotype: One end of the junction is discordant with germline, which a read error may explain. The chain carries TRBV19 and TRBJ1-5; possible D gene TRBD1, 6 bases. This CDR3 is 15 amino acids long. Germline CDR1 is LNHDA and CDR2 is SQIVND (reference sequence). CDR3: CAGSSQGHVNQPQHF. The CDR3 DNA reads TGTGCCGGTAGTTCTCAGGGACATGTCAATCAGCCCCAGCATTTT.

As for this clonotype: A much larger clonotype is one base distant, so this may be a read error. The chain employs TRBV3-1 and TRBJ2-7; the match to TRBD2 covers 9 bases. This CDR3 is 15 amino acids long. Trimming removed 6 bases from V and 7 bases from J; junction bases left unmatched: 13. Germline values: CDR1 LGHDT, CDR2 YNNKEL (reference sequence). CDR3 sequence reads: CASRMSGRTRQEQYF. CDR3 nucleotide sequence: TGTGCCAGCAGAATGAGCGGGAGGACCCGACAAGAGCAGTACTTC.

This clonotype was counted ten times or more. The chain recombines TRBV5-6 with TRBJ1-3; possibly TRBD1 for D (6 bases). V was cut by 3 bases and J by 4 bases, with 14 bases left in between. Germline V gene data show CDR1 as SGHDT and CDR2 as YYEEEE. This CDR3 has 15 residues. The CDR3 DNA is TGTGCCAGCAGCTCTAACAGGGCTCGGGGAAACACCATATATTTT. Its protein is CASSSNRARGNTIYF. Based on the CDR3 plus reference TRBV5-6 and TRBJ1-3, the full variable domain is DAGVTQSPTHLIKTRGQQVTLRCSPKSGHDTVSWYQQALGQGPQFIFQYYEEEERQRGNFPDRFSGHQFPNYSSELNVNALLLGDSALYLCASSSNRARGNTIYFGEGSWLTVV.

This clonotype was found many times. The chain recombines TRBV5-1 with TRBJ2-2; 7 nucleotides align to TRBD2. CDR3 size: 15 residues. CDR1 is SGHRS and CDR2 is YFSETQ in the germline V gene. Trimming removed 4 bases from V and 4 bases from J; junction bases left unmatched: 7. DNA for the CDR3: TGCGCCAGCAGCCAAGCCCCTAGCGGCACCGGGGAGCTGTTTTTT. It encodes CASSQAPSGTGELFF.

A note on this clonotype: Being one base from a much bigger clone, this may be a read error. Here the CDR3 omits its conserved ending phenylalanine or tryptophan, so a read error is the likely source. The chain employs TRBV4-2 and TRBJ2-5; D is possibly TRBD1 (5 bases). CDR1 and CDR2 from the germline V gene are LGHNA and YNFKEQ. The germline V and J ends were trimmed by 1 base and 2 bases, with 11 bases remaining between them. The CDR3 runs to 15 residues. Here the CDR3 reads CASSQGGKGQETQYS. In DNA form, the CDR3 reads TGTGCCAGCAGCCAAGGGGGCAAAGGGCAAGAGACCCAGTACTCC.